These 32 T cell receptor beta chains were all obtained from the same sample, sequenced in a study of T cell repertoires in cytomegalovirus infection. TCRdb re-derived calls from the reads in MiXCR, one entry per CDR3 protein. Among 500,000 to 600,000 distinct CDR3 sequences, approximately 17% were seen once, and the ten largest hold about 24%. The sequenced sample consisted of CD8+ T cells from PBMCs. These receptors were taken from a human donor in good health (CMV status not recorded). Some clones in this sample may be carry-over from other donors' samples.

This clonotype was found many times. At one of its ends the junction is not consistent with the germline gene, which may arise from a read error. J is TRBJ2-7 and V is TRBV25-1; D might be TRBD2 (5 bases). Germline CDR1 is MGHDK and CDR2 is SYGVNS. CDR3 length: 10 amino acids. The CDR3 here is CASEGGHVDF. The CDR3 DNA reads TGTGCCAGCGAAGGCGGGCATGTCGACTTC.

This sequence joins TRBV6-1 and TRBJ1-1; no firm D call. V shed 3 bases and J shed 0 bases, with 11 bases lying between them. This CDR3 contains 15 residues. CDR1 and CDR2 (germline): MNHNS, SASEGT. DNA for the CDR3: TGTGCCAGCAGTGACTTAAGGGTATTGAACACTGAAGCTTTCTTT. This encodes CASSDLRVLNTEAFF.

The V and J genes are TRBV6-2 or TRBV6-3 and TRBJ2-1; D is unclear. Trimming stripped 1 base from V and 10 bases from J, with 35 bases between. In germline, CDR1 is MNHEY, CDR2 SVGEGT. The CDR3 totals 21 residues. The CDR3 coding sequence is TGTGCCAGCAGTTACTTCGAAAACTCACTCCCAGGCGACTCTACTTGGTCGGAGCAGTTCTTC. Translation gives CASSYFENSLPGDSTWSEQFF.

This chain connects TRBV7-3 to TRBJ2-1; 10 bases are shared with TRBD2. The junction had 9 bases not matched to a gene; V was cut back by 4 bases and J by 9 bases. The CDR3 contains 15 residues. Germline values: CDR1 SGHTA, CDR2 FQGTGA. Here the CDR3 DNA reads TGTGCCAGCAGCTCGCTAGCGGGAGAGGGACGTGAGCAGTTCTTC. This codes for CASSSLAGEGREQFF.

This clonotype has a count of ten or more. The chain has TRBV7-9 and TRBJ1-2, with D uncertain. The V and J ends lost 5 bases and 0 bases respectively, with 10 bases between them. This CDR3 is built from 14 residues. Germline CDR1 reads SEHNR; CDR2 reads FQNEAQ (reference sequence). Here the CDR3 reads CASSLSTTNYGYTF. The DNA of the CDR3 is TGTGCCAGCAGCCTCTCGACAACTAACTATGGCTACACCTTC.

This clonotype was seen ten or more times. V usage is TRBV6-1 and J usage is TRBJ1-5; a possible D gene is TRBD1 (6 bases). The V and J ends lost 8 bases and 0 bases respectively, with 17 bases between them. CDR3 size: 16 residues. Germline CDR1 reads MNHNS; CDR2 reads SASEGT. The CDR3 DNA reads as TGTGCCAGCGGTGCGACAGGTGATTATAGCAATCAGCCCCAGCATTTT. Its translation is CASGATGDYSNQPQHF.

This clonotype has at least ten counts. The rearrangement uses TRBV11-1 and TRBJ2-1; possible D gene TRBD2, 6 bases. Trimming took off 4 bases at V and 8 bases at J, with 24 bases between the two ends. The CDR3 sequence is 17 residues long. The germline V gene encodes CDR1 SGHAT and CDR2 FQDESV (reference sequence). The CDR3 sequence: CASSSYAGTPGGDEQFF. CDR3 sequence (DNA): TGTGCCAGCAGCTCCTATGCCGGGACTCCAGGAGGGGATGAGCAGTTCTTC.

This clonotype turned up a few times. The rearrangement links TRBV3-1 to TRBJ2-1; 8 bases are a match to TRBD2. Looked up from germline, CDR1 is LGHDT and CDR2 is YNNKEL (reference sequence). Trimming took 0 bases from V and 4 from J; bases not matched to a gene: 8. The CDR3 extends over 17 amino acids. CDR3 nucleotides: TGTGCCAGCAGCCAAGACCCTTTGCGGGAGGAGTACAATGAGCAGTTCTTC. Its translation: CASSQDPLREEYNEQFF.

This clonotype was observed many times. The CDR3: CASNRGNEQFF. CDR3 DNA sequence: TGTGCCAGCAACAGGGGTAATGAGCAGTTCTTC. The chain uses TRBV2 and TRBJ2-1, with 7 bases fitting TRBD1. The CDR3 runs 11 residues. Germline lookup yields CDR1 SNHLY and CDR2 FYNNEI. With V trimmed by 7 bases and J by 7 bases, 1 base remained unmatched.

This clonotype has more than one count but fewer than ten. The chain recombines TRBV28 with TRBJ1-2; D uncertain. V gave up 3 bases and J gave up 3 bases, with 11 bases separating them. The CDR3 totals 14 residues. Germline V gives CDR1 MDHEN, CDR2 SYDVKM. This CDR3 reads CASSFVAGHYGYTF. In nucleotides, the CDR3 is TGTGCCAGCAGTTTTGTGGCAGGACACTATGGCTACACCTTC.

The chain employs TRBV30 and TRBJ1-2; D unresolved. Trimming removed 4 bases from V and 8 bases from J, with 17 bases in between. Germline V gives CDR1 GTSNPN, CDR2 SVGIG (reference sequence). CDR3 length equals 13 residues. CDR3 sequence reads: CAWNSVTTGGYTF. The DNA of the CDR3 is TGTGCCTGGAATTCAGTTACCACTGGAGGCTACACCTTC.

This clonotype was seen repeatedly, ten times or more. CDR3 bases: TGTGCCAGCAGCTTAAACAGGGGAGAAGCAGATACGCAGTATTTT. This codes for CASSLNRGEADTQYF. The V gene is TRBV7-2, the J gene TRBJ2-3; 7 bases line up with TRBD1. There are 15 residues in the CDR3. After removal of 2 bases from V and 4 bases from J, the junction contained 6 bases not matched to a gene. Germline CDR1 SGHTA, CDR2 FQGNSA.

The rearrangement links TRBV28 to TRBJ2-7; 8 nucleotides agree with TRBD1. Losses at the gene ends were 1 base for V and 2 bases for J; bases not matched to a gene: 10. CDR3 length: 17 residues. Germline V gene sequence: CDR1 MDHEN, CDR2 SYDVKM. The CDR3 spells CASSLLGQDGSPYEQYF. The CDR3 region has the DNA TGTGCCAGCAGTTTATTGGGACAGGATGGATCTCCCTACGAGCAGTACTTC. Using reference TRBV28 and TRBJ2-7 for the parts outside the CDR3, the full variable domain is DVKVTQSSRYLVKRTGEKVFLECVQDMDHENMFWYRQDPGLGLRLIYFSYDVKMKEKGDIPEGYSVSREKKERFSLILESASTNQTSMYLCASSLLGQDGSPYEQYFGPGTRLTVT.

This clonotype was counted a few times. An end of the junction does not agree with germline; a read error may underlie this. The chain couples TRBV15 to TRBJ1-3, with D perhaps TRBD1 (5 bases). The CDR3 runs to 15 residues. In germline, CDR1 is LNHNV, CDR2 YYDKDF (reference sequence). The CDR3 bases are TGTGCCACCAGCAGAGACCAGGGAGTTGCTAACATCATATATTTT. As protein: CATSRDQGVANIIYF.

Details on this clonotype: A much larger clone differs by one base, so this may be a read error. The chain uses TRBV7-3 and TRBJ1-1; a weak D match, TRBD1 (5 bases). Germline CDR1 and CDR2: SGHTA and FQGTGA. CDR3 length equals 14 residues. The V and J ends lost 2 bases and 4 bases respectively, with 11 bases between them. The CDR3 sequence: CASSLEHGGTEAFF. For the CDR3, the DNA is TGTGCCAGCAGCTTAGAACATGGGGGCACTGAAGCTTTCTTT.

Many counts were recorded for this clonotype. V usage is TRBV7-2 and J usage is TRBJ1-6, with a possible D match to TRBD1 (6 bases). The germline V gene has CDR1 SGHTA and CDR2 FQGNSA. Between the trimmed V and J ends, which lost 4 bases and 0 bases, there was a span of 16 bases. This CDR3 spans 18 amino acids. CDR3: CASSSRQENSSYNSPLHF. CDR3 coding DNA: TGTGCCAGCAGCTCCAGACAGGAGAATAGCTCCTATAATTCACCCCTCCACTTT.

A word on this clonotype: Possible read error: a much larger clone is one base away. The CDR3 carries no conserved terminal phenylalanine or tryptophan, so it likely arises from a read error. This sequence joins TRBV4-1 and TRBJ2-1; possible D gene TRBD1, 5 bases. The germline V gene has CDR1 MGHRA and CDR2 YSYEKL. CDR3 length: 14 amino acids. V lost 4 bases and J lost 7, with 14 bases in between. DNA for the CDR3: TGCGCCAGCAGCCGCGAAGGGGCAGCAAATGAGCAGTTCTTA. Translation: CASSREGAANEQFL.

The sample holds many counts of this clonotype. The chain links TRBV7-6 to TRBJ1-2; 10 bases map to TRBD1. J was trimmed by 4 bases and V by 5 bases; bases with no gene match: 10. Per germline, CDR1 SGHVS and CDR2 FNYEAQ. CDR3 length equals 16 residues. CDR3 coding DNA: TGTGCCAGCAGCCCGATCGACAGGGGGCGAGGCTATGGCTACACCTTC. Amino acids: CASSPIDRGRGYGYTF.

This clonotype was recorded a few times. J is TRBJ1-1 and V is TRBV5-6; a possible D gene is TRBD1 (5 bases). The V end was cut by 1 base, the J end by 3 bases, with 7 bases between. CDR1 SGHDT and CDR2 YYEEEE come from the germline V gene. This CDR3 contains 13 residues. The CDR3 nucleotides are TGTGCCAGCAGCTTGCCACAGGACACTGAAGCTTTCTTT. It codes for CASSLPQDTEAFF.

This clonotype was observed a handful of times. This chain joins TRBV15 and TRBJ1-5; TRBD1 aligns across 8 bases. The CDR3 has 15 amino acids. V was pared by 6 bases and J by 1 base, with 5 bases of the junction left unmatched. Germline assignment: CDR1 LNHNV and CDR2 YYDKDF (reference sequence). CDR3 protein: CATRGRTGSNQPQHF. The CDR3, as DNA: TGTGCCACCAGAGGACGGACAGGGAGCAATCAGCCCCAGCATTTT. The full variable domain, in which reference TRBV15 and TRBJ1-5 provide the parts outside the CDR3, is DAMVIQNPRYQVTQFGKPVTLSCSQTLNHNVMYWYQQKSSQAPKLLFHYYDKDFNNEADTPDNFQSRRPNTSFCFLDIRSPGLGDTAMYLCATRGRTGSNQPQHFGDGTRLSIL.

This clonotype has at least ten counts. This sequence joins TRBV19 and TRBJ1-5, with a weak D call TRBD1 (5 bases). This CDR3 comprises 16 residues. The V gene lost 2 bases and the J gene lost 8 bases, with 19 bases spanning the gap. Germline values: CDR1 LNHDA, CDR2 SQIVND (reference sequence). CDR3: CASSITRASRGEPQHF. The CDR3 bases are TGTGCCAGTAGTATAACTCGGGCCTCGAGGGGAGAGCCCCAGCATTTT.

There are many counts of this clonotype. The chain links TRBV11-2 to TRBJ2-1; D might be TRBD2 (5 bases). The V and J ends lost 0 bases and 3 bases respectively, with 12 bases between them. Germline CDR1 reads SGHAT; CDR2 reads FQNNGV. This CDR3 has 16 residues. The CDR3: CASSLEMSGIYNEQFF. For the CDR3, the DNA is TGTGCCAGCAGCTTAGAAATGAGCGGAATCTACAATGAGCAGTTCTTC.

There are many counts of this clonotype. V usage is TRBV12-3 or TRBV12-4 and J usage is TRBJ1-6; possibly TRBD1 for D (6 bases). V gave up 5 bases and J gave up 7 bases, with 9 bases separating them. This CDR3 is 13 amino acids long. CDR3 DNA sequence: TGTGCCAGCAGTGGGGGGGGCAATTCACCCCTCCACTTT. Amino acid sequence: CASSGGGNSPLHF.

The chain links TRBV7-9 to TRBJ2-7; 15 bases line up with TRBD2. V lost 5 bases and J lost 1; bases outside the gene matches: 6. The CDR3 is 17 residues long. Germline-derived CDR1 and CDR2 are SEHNR and FQNEAQ (reference sequence). The CDR3 loop reads CASSPRTSGGGSYEQYF. DNA for the CDR3: TGTGCCAGCAGCCCTCGGACTAGCGGGGGGGGATCCTACGAGCAGTACTTC.

This clonotype was seen at least ten times. This chain joins TRBV6-2 or TRBV6-3 and TRBJ1-2, with D possibly matching TRBD1 (5 bases). The V end lost 5 bases, the J end lost 4 bases, and 20 bases lay between the germline ends. The germline gives CDR1 MNHEY, CDR2 SVGEGT. The CDR3 is 16 amino acids. The chain's CDR3 is CASSQVLGGIGYGYTF. The CDR3 DNA reads TGTGCCAGCAGTCAGGTTCTCGGGGGAATCGGCTATGGCTACACCTTC.

Turning to this clonotype: A much larger clone is a single base away; this may be a read error. The chain employs TRBV7-8 and TRBJ2-1, with 13 nucleotides matching TRBD2. CDR1 is SGHVS, CDR2 FQNEAQ, per germline. The V segment lost 1 base and the J segment 15 bases; nucleotides outside the gene matches: 9. This CDR3 spans 15 amino acids. This chain's CDR3 is CASSLELAGGGVWFF. For the CDR3, the DNA is TGTGCCAGCAGCTTAGAACTAGCGGGAGGGGGGGTGTGGTTCTTC.

For this clonotype: The junction differs from germline at one of its ends, possibly a read error. The gene calls are TRBV4-2 and TRBJ2-3; 11 bases match TRBD2. The CDR3 loop spans 16 amino acids. The germline CDR1 and CDR2 sequences are LGHNA and YNFKEQ. The CDR3 DNA is TGTGCCAGCAATCCCGGGACTAGCGGTTTCACAGATACGCAGGATTTT. This sequence encodes CASNPGTSGFTDTQDF.

The table lists this clonotype with a few counts. This CDR3 is CSALRGPRYEQYF. For the CDR3, the DNA is TGCAGTGCCCTAAGGGGCCCACGCTACGAGCAGTACTTC. The chain combines TRBV20-1 with TRBJ2-7, with D perhaps matching TRBD1 (5 bases). Germline values: CDR1 DFQATT, CDR2 SNEGSKA (reference sequence). The CDR3 has 13 residues. The V end lost 6 bases, the J end lost 3 bases, and 15 bases lay between the germline ends.

This clonotype was observed a few times. This chain joins TRBV27 and TRBJ2-2, with D unresolved. In germline, CDR1 is MNHEY, CDR2 SMNVEV (reference sequence). The CDR3 is 16 amino acids. The V end lost 5 bases, the J end lost 1 base, and 14 bases lay between the germline ends. The CDR3 region has the DNA TGTGCCAGCAGTCCCGGGTCCTCCAAGAACACCGGGGAGCTGTTTTTT. Translated, it gives CASSPGSSKNTGELFF.

Many counts were recorded for this clonotype. J is TRBJ1-4 and V is TRBV28, with D possibly TRBD1 on 5 matching bases. This CDR3 has 16 amino acids. Germline V gene data show CDR1 as MDHEN and CDR2 as SYDVKM. Trimming removed 5 bases from V and 4 bases from J, with 17 bases in between. CDR3 loop: CASSQSDRVINEKLFF. The CDR3 bases are TGTGCCAGCAGTCAGTCTGACAGAGTCATTAATGAAAAACTGTTTTTT.

V gene TRBV9 combines with J gene TRBJ2-6; a possible D gene is TRBD2 (7 bases). Germline V gene data show CDR1 as SGDLS and CDR2 as YYNGEE. This CDR3 is 18 amino acids long. Trimming cost V 1 base and J 2 bases, with 16 bases left between them. The CDR3 protein is CASSVPFGGLPGANVLTF. In DNA, the CDR3 is TGTGCCAGCAGCGTACCCTTCGGGGGGCTGCCTGGGGCCAACGTCCTGACTTTC. Full variable domain (rest looked up from reference TRBV9 and TRBJ2-6): DSGVTQTPKHLITATGQRVTLRCSPRSGDLSVYWYQQSLDQGLQFLIQYYNGEERAKGNILERFSAQQFPDLHSELNLSSLELGDSALYFCASSVPFGGLPGANVLTFGAGSRLTVL.

This clonotype appeared many times. The chain joins TRBV2 to TRBJ2-1, with D tentatively TRBD2 (6 bases). CDR1 and CDR2 (germline): SNHLY, FYNNEI. The CDR3 is made up of 14 amino acids. Trimming left V 0 bases short and J 14 bases short, with 17 bases between. CDR3: CASSEALGPGEKFF. The CDR3 DNA is TGTGCCAGCAGTGAAGCGCTAGGGCCGGGGGAGAAGTTCTTC.